The rows below give T cell receptor beta chains drawn from one sample of a study of response to subunit inactivated influenza vaccine. MiXCR, run by TCRdb on the RT-PCR reads, gives a single entry per CDR3 protein. Seen here are about 650,000 distinct CDR3 sequences, 15% to 17% observed once, and the top ten hold around 10%. Sequences were derived from PBMCs from blood, sampled roughly 12 days after vaccination. These receptors were taken from a man aged 45 to 65 who received an inactivated influenza vaccine. Both conserved end residues are part of each CDR3. The D gene is left open where the match is weak. Rows may omit the clone size; those that give it use once, few, many or a size class.

j_call clone_size v_call d_call cdr3_aa cdr3_nt
TRBJ2-7 . TRBV4-1 . CASSQLEQDTYPYEQYF TGCGCCAGCAGCCAGCTCGAACAGGATACTTATCCCTACGAGCAGTACTTC
TRBJ2-6 few TRBV7-9 . CASSLPDGRAGANVLTF TGTGCCAGCAGCTTACCCGACGGCAGGGCTGGGGCCAACGTCCTGACTTTC
TRBJ1-2 many TRBV28 TRBD1 CASRTTGGGYTF TGTGCCAGCAGGACAACAGGGGGTGGCTACACCTTC
TRBJ2-5 few TRBV19 . CASSSKPQETQYF TGTGCCAGTAGTAGTAAACCCCAAGAGACCCAGTACTTC
TRBJ2-4 many TRBV7-6 TRBD2 CASSLRPGLAGVFMDIQYF TGTGCCAGCAGCTTACGACCGGGACTAGCGGGAGTCTTTATGGACATTCAGTACTTC
TRBJ2-5 few TRBV6-1 . CASNRGGEETQYF TGTGCCAGCAACCGGGGTGGCGAAGAGACCCAGTACTTC
TRBJ2-7 few TRBV20-1 . CSARDSQRRVGEQYF TGCAGTGCTAGAGATTCTCAGAGGAGGGTAGGAGAGCAGTACTTC
TRBJ1-6 many TRBV4-2 . CASSQEGNFGHSPLHF TGTGCCAGCAGCCAAGAAGGGAATTTTGGGCATTCACCCCTCCACTTT
TRBJ2-7 . TRBV7-3 . CASSATGISPYEQYF TGTGCCAGCAGCGCAACAGGGATTTCGCCCTACGAGCAGTACTTC
TRBJ1-2 few TRBV28 . CASSGSGRYGYTF TGTGCCAGCAGTGGCTCGGGACGGTATGGCTACACCTTC
TRBJ2-2 many TRBV20-1 . CSASRPDGELFF TGCAGTGCTTCCCGCCCCGACGGGGAGCTGTTTTTT
TRBJ2-3 . TRBV5-1 TRBD2 CASSSGRGPSTDTQYF TGCGCCAGCAGCTCTGGGAGGGGCCCTAGCACAGATACGCAGTATTTT
TRBJ1-5 . TRBV6-5 TRBD1 CASSYPGVGTDTQHF TGTGCCAGCAGTTACCCCGGGGTCGGGACAGATACGCAGCATTTT
TRBJ2-7 few TRBV7-2 TRBD2 CASSLVGTSGSEQYF TGTGCCAGCAGCTTAGTGGGTACTAGCGGGAGCGAGCAGTACTTC
TRBJ2-5 . TRBV7-2 TRBD2 CASRSLGGEGETQYF TGTGCCAGCAGATCTCTGGGCGGGGAGGGAGAGACCCAGTACTTC
TRBJ2-7 . TRBV30 . CAWRRPASYEQYF TGTGCCTGGAGACGGCCGGCCTCCTACGAGCAGTACTTC
TRBJ1-2 few TRBV7-3 . CASSLWDLTVSDGYTF TGTGCCAGCAGCTTATGGGACCTAACCGTTTCCGACGGCTACACCTTC
TRBJ2-7 once TRBV12-3/TRBV12-4 . CASSLVGQYEQYF TGTGCCAGCAGTTTAGTCGGGCAGTACGAGCAGTACTTC
TRBJ2-1 few TRBV4-3 . CASSQEGSLYNEQFF TGCGCCAGCAGCCAGGAGGGGTCACTCTACAATGAGCAGTTCTTC
TRBJ1-1 . TRBV5-1 . CASSLLDRNTEAFF TGCGCCAGCAGCTTGCTGGACAGGAACACTGAAGCTTTCTTT
TRBJ2-1 many TRBV5-1 . CASSRSGPSYNEQFF TGCGCCAGCAGCCGGAGCGGGCCTTCCTACAATGAGCAGTTCTTC
TRBJ1-2 few TRBV6-4 . CASSEGSRETEGYTF TGTGCCAGCAGTGAAGGTTCTCGGGAAACAGAAGGCTACACCTTC
TRBJ2-1 many TRBV19 TRBD2 CASSPLAGGSYNEQFF TGTGCCAGTAGTCCACTAGCGGGAGGATCCTACAATGAGCAGTTCTTC
TRBJ2-6 . TRBV6-1 . CASSRQDSGANVLTF TGTGCCAGCAGCCGACAGGACTCTGGGGCCAACGTCCTGACTTTC
TRBJ2-1 . TRBV9 TRBD2 CASSTSRDRDYVPYNEQFF TGTGCCAGCAGCACTAGTAGAGACCGGGACTATGTCCCCTACAATGAGCAGTTCTTC
TRBJ1-5 . TRBV7-2 . CASSLGLLQPQHF TGTGCCAGCAGCTTAGGTTTGCTTCAGCCCCAGCATTTT
TRBJ1-1 few TRBV5-5 . CASSYGTSSVTEAFF TGTGCCAGCAGTTACGGGACATCCTCGGTGACTGAAGCTTTCTTT
TRBJ2-5 once TRBV3-1 TRBD2 CASSQDPPGVSGGIKTQYF TGTGCCAGCAGCCAAGATCCCCCGGGAGTGAGCGGGGGGATAAAGACCCAGTACTTC
TRBJ1-3 . TRBV7-8 . CASSHRTLLSGNTIYF TGTGCCAGCAGTCATAGAACTCTGCTATCTGGAAACACCATATATTTT
TRBJ2-2 few TRBV9 . CASSVERVGTGELFF TGTGCCAGCAGCGTAGAGCGGGTAGGGACCGGGGAGCTGTTTTTT
TRBJ2-3 . TRBV13 . CASSSRGRTDTQYF TGTGCCAGCAGCTCGCGGGGGCGCACAGATACGCAGTATTTT
TRBJ2-1 . TRBV28 . CASRGVEGRASSYNEQFF TGTGCCAGCAGGGGGGTGGAGGGTCGGGCGAGCTCCTACAATGAGCAGTTCTTC
TRBJ1-5 . TRBV30 . CAWSEGPDNQPQHF TGTGCCTGGAGTGAGGGCCCCGACAATCAGCCCCAACATTTT
TRBJ1-2 many TRBV4-1 . CASSLPGDLTF TGCGCCAGCAGCCTGCCGGGGGACCTCACCTTC
TRBJ2-5 few TRBV12-3/TRBV12-4 . CASRGAGQETQYF TGTGCCAGCAGAGGCGCGGGCCAAGAGACCCAGTACTTC
TRBJ1-1 once TRBV11-2 TRBD1 CASSLVLRTGNTEAFF TGTGCCAGCAGCTTAGTTCTTCGGACAGGGAACACTGAAGCTTTCTTT
TRBJ1-5 few TRBV5-1 . CASSEGDSNQPQHF TGCGCCAGCAGCGAGGGGGACAGCAATCAGCCCCAGCATTTT
TRBJ2-7 few TRBV28 . CASKIPGNGRSYEQYF TGTGCCAGCAAAATTCCCGGGAACGGTCGGTCTTACGAGCAGTACTTC
TRBJ2-1 . TRBV15 TRBD2 CATSRDSPSGPYNEQFF TGTGCCACCAGCAGAGATTCGCCTAGCGGGCCCTACAATGAGCAGTTCTTC
TRBJ2-1 . TRBV11-3 . CASSPRGREEQFF TGTGCCAGCAGCCCGAGGGGAAGGGAGGAGCAGTTCTTC
TRBJ1-6 . TRBV4-3 . CASSQSLGADNSPLHF TGCGCCAGCAGCCAAAGCCTGGGGGCTGATAATTCACCCCTCCACTTT
TRBJ2-1 few TRBV6-5 TRBD2 CASSYGLAGSHNEQFF TGTGCCAGCAGTTACGGTCTAGCGGGGTCCCACAATGAGCAGTTCTTC
TRBJ1-5 few TRBV20-1 TRBD1 CSAPRTGQNQPQHF TGCAGTGCTCCCAGGACAGGGCAGAATCAGCCCCAGCATTTT